The present T cell receptor beta chain was sequenced within a study of blood T cells in healthy people across ages. Study-level results: It was held that diversity estimates obtained from one million T cells represented underestimates. Both higher diversity and more naive CD4+ cells marked long-lived donors when set against aged donors. Donor CMV status, an unknown factor, possibly confounded changes in expanded clonotypes.

A note on this clonotype: Antigen specificity is unknown.

The CDR3 covers 15 residues. V trimming: 1 base; J trimming: 7 bases; junction bases outside the gene matches: 10. CDR1 is SGHDT and CDR2 is YYEEEE in the germline V gene. Sample-barcoded 5' priming and a J-beta primer mix drove a second PCR of 7 to 11 cycles. A tag from a template-switch adaptor with 12 random nucleotides marked each cDNA molecule. In TCRdb, the 5' RACE reads were re-called with MiXCR into one record per CDR3 protein. The top ten hold around a sixth of the sample, which has around 870,000 distinct CDR3 sequences, 29% seen once. The chain recombines TRBV5-6 with TRBJ1-2; TRBD1 matches at 7 bases. The receptor was derived from an elderly woman in good health. The material sequenced was blood. CDR3 nucleotides: TGTGCCAGCAGCTTGTTTGGGACAGAATCGGGTGGCTACACCTTC. Translation: CASSLFGTESGGYTF.